What follows are 9 T cell receptor beta chains derived from one specimen sequenced in a study of T-cell reconstitution after alpha-beta-depleted transplantation in children. This sample's TCRbeta library carried unique molecular identifier barcodes. Each CDR3 protein gets one entry after TCRdb re-called the PCR reads with MiXCR. Found here are about 500,000 distinct CDR3 sequences, approximately 32% of them singletons; the top ten hold around 2.5%. The specimen comprised PBMCs from the stem cell graft donor, sampled from the stem cell graft. The receptor source for this set is a human donor who donated a stem cell graft to a child with aplastic anemia.

The CDR3 DNA follows: TGTGCCAGCAGCCCTCATCAGGATACGCAGTATTTT. Its translation is CASSPHQDTQYF. The gene calls are TRBV7-2 and TRBJ2-3; D is undetermined. The ends were cut back, 5 bases at V and 6 bases at J, with 9 bases in the middle. Germline V gene data show CDR1 as SGHTA and CDR2 as FQGNSA. This CDR3 has 12 residues.

A single count supports this clonotype. This chain connects TRBV12-3 or TRBV12-4 to TRBJ1-4; a weak D match, TRBD1 (6 bases). The CDR3 contains 14 residues. The V end lost 3 bases, the J end lost 8 bases, and 13 bases lay between the germline ends. The CDR3 protein is CASSFGGAWEKLFF. In DNA, the CDR3 is TGTGCCAGCAGTTTCGGGGGGGCTTGGGAAAAACTGTTTTTT.

This clonotype was seen a handful of times. The V and J genes are TRBV7-6 and TRBJ2-1; 7 bases map to TRBD1. CDR3 size: 14 residues. The J segment lost 7 bases and the V segment lost 3 bases, leaving 6 bases of the junction unmatched. CDR1 and CDR2 from the germline V gene are SGHVS and FNYEAQ. CDR3 amino acids: CASSFQGESNEQFF. The CDR3 DNA reads as TGTGCCAGCAGCTTCCAGGGGGAGTCAAATGAGCAGTTCTTC. Supplemented by reference TRBV7-6 and TRBJ2-1, the full variable domain reads GAGVSQSPRYKVTKRGQDVALRCDPISGHVSLYWYRQALGQGPEFLTYFNYEAQQDKSGLPNDRFSAERPEGSISTLTIQRTEQRDSAMYRCASSFQGESNEQFFGPGTRLTVL.

DNA of the CDR3: TGTGCCAGCAGCTTACGCCTAGCGGGAGCTCTGGAGGCGGAGACCCAGTACTTC. Protein sequence: CASSLRLAGALEAETQYF. The chain carries TRBV11-1 and TRBJ2-5; TRBD2 matches at 10 bases. In germline, CDR1 is SGHAT, CDR2 FQDESV (reference sequence). V gave up 2 bases and J gave up 5 bases; unmatched junction bases: 14. The CDR3 covers 18 residues.

The V call is TRBV12-3 or TRBV12-4, the J call TRBJ1-1; D remains unclear. Trimming stripped 6 bases from V and 2 bases from J, with 10 bases between. The CDR3 covers 13 residues. The chain's CDR3 is CASSRIYNTEAFF. In DNA, the CDR3 is TGTGCCAGCAGCCGGATCTACAACACTGAAGCTTTCTTT.

This clonotype turned up a few times. The chain links TRBV7-2 to TRBJ2-7; no clear D gene. Germline CDR1 is SGHTA and CDR2 is FQGNSA. The V and J ends lost 3 bases and 4 bases respectively, with 10 bases between them. This CDR3 has 13 amino acids. As DNA, the CDR3 is TGTGCCAGCAGCTTTAATTTAGGGTACGAGCAGTACGTC. Translation: CASSFNLGYEQYV.

In its sample, this clonotype was seen a few times. The V and J genes are TRBV20-1 and TRBJ2-5, with D unclear. The CDR3 consists of 10 residues. The germline V and J ends were trimmed by 3 bases and 2 bases, with 1 base remaining between them. From germline, CDR1 is DFQATT and CDR2 SNEGSKA (reference sequence). The CDR3 sequence: CSASQETQYF. CDR3 nucleotide sequence: TGCAGTGCTAGTCAAGAGACCCAGTACTTC.

The chain uses TRBV11-2 and TRBJ1-3; TRBD1 agrees at 11 bases. The CDR3 is 19 residues long. Per germline, CDR1 SGHAT and CDR2 FQNNGV. Unmatched junction bases numbered 11, after V lost 4 bases and J lost 0 bases. The CDR3 sequence is CASSSKPGQGVPSGNTIYF. Here the CDR3 DNA reads TGTGCCAGCAGCTCGAAACCGGGACAGGGGGTGCCCTCTGGAAACACCATATATTTT.

J is TRBJ2-6 and V is TRBV20-1, with 8 bases identical to TRBD1. Per the germline V gene, CDR1 is DFQATT and CDR2 is SNEGSKA (reference sequence). The CDR3 spans 16 residues. This CDR3 is CSATGGVNSGANVLTF. The CDR3, as DNA: TGCAGCGCAACAGGGGGTGTTAACTCTGGGGCCAACGTCCTGACTTTC.